The T cell receptor beta chain under discussion was sequenced for a study of cytomegalovirus exposure and HLA in healthy donors. Trimming at V came to 1 base and at J to 5 bases, leaving 2 bases not matched to a gene. Germline V gene sequence: CDR1 LGHNA, CDR2 YSLEER. The CDR3 consists of 15 residues. This clone has a single count. The antigen remains unidentified. The PCR employed 60 Vbeta primers together with 13 Jbeta primers. Sequencing was performed with immunoSEQ multiplex PCR; in TCRdb, only in-frame clones are kept and a portion is missing. The table records around 150,000 clones, approximately 80% of them present only once. Study-level findings and limits: HLA alleles showed associations with 16,951 TCR beta sequences in a later analysis, at a 0.05 false discovery rate.

This receptor was taken from a man aged 25-40 years in good health and CMV-seronegative. The sample taken for sequencing was PBMCs. The rearrangement joins TRBV4-3 to TRBJ2-7; 13 bases line up with TRBD2. CDR3 loop: CASSQGTSGRDEQYF. CDR3 DNA sequence: TGCGCCAGCAGCCAAGGAACTAGCGGGAGGGACGAGCAGTACTTC.